This record looks at one T cell receptor beta chain sequence and its context. Its antigen is unknown. Russia was home to the donors, healthy Caucasian individuals aged roughly 6 to 90. Each sample had at least 6 million PBMCs isolated. Total RNA extraction produced at least 6 micrograms (per sample) for the study. These data are taken from a study of blood T cells in healthy people across ages. The CDR3 covers 15 residues. Per the germline V gene, CDR1 is MNHEY and CDR2 is SMNVEV (reference sequence). Trimming cost V 5 bases and J 1 base; bases outside gene matches: 4. Findings and caveats of the study: PBMC samples, being unsorted, prevented any conclusive comparison of naive and antigen-experienced cells.

The authors ran a second PCR of roughly 6 to 12 cycles using a sample-barcoded 5' primer and a J-beta primer mix. TCRdb re-analysed the 5' RACE reads in MiXCR, keeping a single row per CDR3 protein. The repertoire consists of some 780,000 distinct CDR3 sequences, with just over 55% occurring once and the leading ten covering around a quarter. Specimen: blood. This chain connects TRBV27 to TRBJ1-2; 10 bases are shared with TRBD1. The receptor comes from a man in his forties in good health. CDR3 DNA: TGTGCCAGCAGTGGTGGACAGGGGGTTAACTATGGCTACACCTTC. Protein sequence: CASSGGQGVNYGYTF.